A single sample gave rise to the 27 T cell receptor beta chains below, sequenced in a study of control samples from healthy donors and cancer patients. Measured with immunoSEQ multiplex PCR; TCRdb has only the in-frame clones, and not every one. In the table there are about 98,000 clones, about four fifths of which are singletons. The sample comprised blood. The receptors stem from a woman aged 25 to 45 in good health.

The chain is built from TRBV7-8 and TRBJ2-2; 8 nucleotides align to TRBD2. V lost 2 bases, J lost 6 bases, and 2 bases stayed unmatched. The germline V gene has CDR1 SGHVS and CDR2 FQNEAQ. The CDR3 is 14 residues long. The DNA for the CDR3 is TGTGCCAGCAGCTTACGGGGGGGGTCCGGGGAGCTGTTTTTT. Translated: CASSLRGGSGELFF.

This chain uses TRBV7-5 with TRBJ2-7; the table's D gene call, TRBD2, was not cross checked with the DNA. TRBV7-5 corresponds to a pseudogene. CDR3 length: 21 amino acids. The CDR3 loop is CAKTLSLSSASGVGNHYEQYF. The CDR3 DNA reads as TGTGCCAAAACACTTAGTTTGTCGTCGGCTAGCGGGGTAGGAAATCACTACGAGCAGTACTTC.

This clone was seen only once. J is TRBJ2-5 and V is TRBV3-1 (or the pseudogene TRBV3-2), with D maybe TRBD1 (5 bases). The ends were cut back, 4 bases at V and 2 bases at J, with 14 bases in the middle. Germline V gene lookup returns CDR1 LGHDT and CDR2 YNNKEL (reference sequence). The CDR3 contains 15 residues. CDR3 in DNA: TGTGCCAGCAGCCGCAGACAGATAACACAAGAGACCCAGTACTTC. It translates to CASSRRQITQETQYF.

The gene calls are TRBV7-8 and TRBJ2-7, with D possibly being TRBD1 or TRBD2 (5 bases each). Per the germline V gene, CDR1 is SGHVS and CDR2 is FQNEAQ. CDR3 length equals 13 residues. The germline V and J ends were trimmed by 1 base and 4 bases, with 8 bases remaining between them. The CDR3 spells CASSLGDGYEQYF. CDR3 in DNA: TGTGCCAGCAGCTTAGGGGACGGATACGAGCAGTACTTC. Full variable domain (missing parts from reference TRBV7-8 and TRBJ2-7): GAGVSQSPRYKVAKRGQDVALRCDPISGHVSLFWYQQALGQGPEFLTYFQNEAQLDKSGLPSDRFFAERPEGSVSTLKIQRTQQEDSAVYLCASSLGDGYEQYFGPGTRLTVT.

The chain combines TRBV10-3 with TRBJ1-2; no clear D gene. Trimming took 2 bases from V and 2 from J, leaving 12 bases between them. The length of the CDR3 is 15 residues. The germline gives CDR1 ENHRY, CDR2 SYGVKD. The CDR3 here is CAISENRVRNYGYTF. The CDR3 DNA sequence: TGTGCCATCAGTGAGAATAGGGTCAGAAACTATGGCTACACCTTC.

CDR3 residues: CASSEARGRYEQYF. CDR3 in DNA: TGTGCCAGCAGTGAAGCCAGGGGCCGGTACGAGCAGTACTTC. V gene TRBV6-1 combines with J gene TRBJ2-7, with a weak D call TRBD1 (6 bases). Germline CDR1 MNHNS, CDR2 SASEGT. The CDR3 runs 14 residues. V gave up 0 bases and J gave up 4 bases, with 10 bases separating them.

V usage is TRBV5-5 and J usage is TRBJ1-3; perhaps TRBD1 as D (6 bases). The V end was cut by 2 bases, the J end by 1 base, with 16 bases between. Germline V gene lookup returns CDR1 SGHKS and CDR2 YYEKEE (reference sequence). This CDR3 comprises 17 residues. Here the CDR3 DNA reads TGTGCCAGCAGCTTCAGAGGGGACATAGGATCTGGAAACACCATATATTTT. It translates to CASSFRGDIGSGNTIYF.

The chain carries TRBV19 and TRBJ1-5; TRBD1 matches 10 bases. Trimming cost V 4 bases and J 11 bases; bases outside gene matches: 11. CDR1 and CDR2 from the germline V gene are LNHDA and SQIVND (reference sequence). There are 15 residues in the CDR3. The CDR3 spells CASSTTGGGPRAQHF. In nucleotides, the CDR3 is TGTGCCAGTAGTACGACAGGGGGCGGTCCTCGGGCCCAGCATTTT.

The chain carries TRBV7-2 and TRBJ2-2; tentative D call: TRBD1 (6 bases). Per germline, CDR1 SGHTA and CDR2 FQGNSA. The germline V and J ends were trimmed by 3 bases and 0 bases, with 11 bases remaining between them. The CDR3 spans 16 residues. The CDR3 DNA sequence: TGTGCCAGCAGCTTTCCCGGGACAACGAACACCGGGGAGCTGTTTTTT. Amino acid sequence: CASSFPGTTNTGELFF.

The J gene is TRBJ1-5, the V gene TRBV24-1, with D possibly matching TRBD1 (5 bases). The V end lost 5 bases, the J end lost 3 bases, and 19 bases lay between the germline ends. The CDR3 loop spans 17 amino acids. CDR1 is KGHDR and CDR2 is SFDVKD in the germline V gene. Here the CDR3 reads CATSVRPGPRINQPQHF. CDR3 DNA sequence: TGTGCCACCAGTGTTAGGCCGGGACCTAGAATCAATCAGCCCCAGCATTTT.

The table lists this clone with a count of one. CDR3 coding DNA: TGTGCCAGCGGTAGGCAGGGAACCTACGAGCAGTACTTC. It encodes CASGRQGTYEQYF. V and J are TRBV6-5 and TRBJ2-7; D perhaps matches TRBD1 (5 bases). Germline values: CDR1 MNHEY, CDR2 SVGAGI. The CDR3 runs 13 residues. V was shortened by 8 bases and J by 2 bases, with 13 bases between the two germline ends.

The chain couples TRBV14 to TRBJ2-3, with D maybe TRBD1 (5 bases). The CDR3 has 14 residues. V was pared by 1 base and J by 6 bases, with 11 bases between. In germline, CDR1 is SGHDN, CDR2 FVKESK. CDR3 protein: CASSQGTWRDTQYF. The CDR3 bases are TGTGCCAGCAGCCAAGGGACATGGCGGGATACGCAGTATTTT.

This chain links TRBV4-2 with TRBJ2-3, with D perhaps given as TRBD1 or TRBD2 (6 bases each). The CDR3 is made up of 16 amino acids. Between the trimmed V and J ends, which lost 1 base and 3 bases, there was a span of 14 bases. Germline CDR1 is LGHNA and CDR2 is YNFKEQ. This CDR3 reads CASSQVAGGRTDTQYF. CDR3 DNA: TGTGCCAGCAGCCAAGTGGCCGGGGGCAGAACAGATACGCAGTATTTT.

This rearrangement joins TRBV6-1 to TRBJ1-1; 9 bases map to TRBD1. CDR1 and CDR2 from the germline V gene are MNHNS and SASEGT. This CDR3 spans 17 amino acids. With V trimmed by 3 bases and J by 10 bases, 18 bases remained unmatched. CDR3 nucleotides: TGTGCCAGCAGTGAGAGTGGGACAGGGTCGTGGGGCTTGGGAGCTTTCTTT. It encodes CASSESGTGSWGLGAFF.

CDR3 DNA: TGTGCCACCAGGATAAAGGCCAGGGGCAGAACTAATGAAAAACTGTTTTTT. Translating it yields CATRIKARGRTNEKLFF. The chain is built from TRBV24-1 and TRBJ1-4; tentative D call: TRBD1 (6 bases). CDR1 and CDR2 from the germline V gene are KGHDR and SFDVKD. The CDR3 extends over 17 amino acids. The ends were cut back, 7 bases at V and 1 base at J, with 18 bases in the middle.

The CDR3 spells CASSPKSGGAPDTQYF. CDR3 nucleotides: TGCGCCAGCAGCCCCAAAAGCGGGGGGGCCCCAGATACGCAGTATTTT. The chain links TRBV4-3 to TRBJ2-3; 10 nucleotides match TRBD2. V was pared by 4 bases and J by 4 bases, with 8 bases of the junction left unmatched. CDR3 length equals 16 residues. Germline V gene lookup returns CDR1 LGHNA and CDR2 YSLEER.

V is TRBV10-3 and J is TRBJ1-6; D remains ambiguous. V was clipped by 10 bases and J by 5 bases, with 15 bases between them. Germline CDR1 and CDR2: ENHRY and SYGVKD. The CDR3 has 14 amino acids. In nucleotides, the CDR3 is TGTGCCACCACGAGTGACGGGAATAATTCACCCCTCCACTTT. Translating it yields CATTSDGNNSPLHF.

The chain couples TRBV19 to TRBJ1-3; a possible D gene is TRBD1 (6 bases). V gave up 7 bases and J gave up 0 bases, with 13 bases separating them. CDR1 LNHDA and CDR2 SQIVND come from the germline V gene (reference sequence). The CDR3 length is 15 residues. CDR3: CASTKQGFSGNTIYF. The CDR3 DNA sequence: TGTGCCAGTACAAAACAGGGATTCTCTGGAAACACCATATATTTT.

J is TRBJ2-2 and V is TRBV27, with 8 positions matching TRBD1. Germline V gene sequence: CDR1 MNHEY, CDR2 SMNVEV (reference sequence). The CDR3 contains 17 residues. V shed 8 bases, J shed 4 bases, and the junction held 15 bases outside the gene matches. The CDR3 sequence: CASPTLARDRGTGELFF. The CDR3 DNA is TGTGCCAGCCCTACATTGGCCCGAGACAGGGGCACCGGGGAGCTGTTTTTT.

V gene TRBV12-3 or TRBV12-4 combines with J gene TRBJ1-5, with D hard to call. V gave up 5 bases and J gave up 9 bases, with 11 bases separating them. The length of the CDR3 is 12 residues. CDR3 sequence (DNA): TGTGCCAGCAGTCCCGACCTTTGGCCCCAGCATTTT. This translates into CASSPDLWPQHF.

The chain is built from TRBV3-1 (or the pseudogene TRBV3-2) and TRBJ1-2; no clear D gene. The CDR3 sequence is 12 residues long. The germline V and J ends were trimmed by 2 bases and 2 bases, with 3 bases remaining between them. CDR1 is LGHDT, CDR2 YNNKEL, per germline (reference sequence). CDR3 residues: CASSQKNYGYTF. CDR3 nucleotides: TGTGCCAGCAGCCAAAAAAACTATGGCTACACCTTC.

The chain uses TRBV6-5 and TRBJ2-1, with a possible D match to TRBD2 (5 bases). V was trimmed by 7 bases and J by 8 bases, leaving 15 bases between them. Per the germline V gene, CDR1 is MNHEY and CDR2 is SVGAGI. The CDR3 has 13 amino acids. The DNA of the CDR3 is TGTGCCAGCACCAGAAGACGGGGAGATGAGCAGTTCTTC. It codes for CASTRRRGDEQFF.

V is TRBV12-3 or TRBV12-4 and J is TRBJ1-2; D ambiguous. V lost 3 bases, J lost 4 bases, and 3 bases lay in between. The CDR3 consists of 11 residues. DNA of the CDR3: TGTGCCAGCAGTTTGGGCTATGGCTACACCTTC. Translated: CASSLGYGYTF.

CDR3 nucleotide sequence: TGTGCCAGTAGTGGGTCTCGCACAGATACGCAGTATTTT. Encoded protein: CASSGSRTDTQYF. This chain connects TRBV19 to TRBJ2-3; D remains ambiguous. The germline CDR1 and CDR2 sequences are LNHDA and SQIVND (reference sequence). V was pared by 5 bases and J by 1 base, with 7 bases between. The CDR3 is 13 amino acids. Combining the CDR3 with reference TRBV19 and TRBJ2-3 gives the whole variable domain DGGITQSPKYLFRKEGQNVTLSCEQNLNHDAMYWYRQDPGQGLRLIYYSQIVNDFQKGDIAEGYSVSREKKESFPLTVTSAQKNPTAFYLCASSGSRTDTQYFGPGTRLTVL.

This clone was picked up a small number of times. The J gene is TRBJ2-3, the V gene TRBV24-1; tentatively, D is TRBD1 (6 bases). Germline values: CDR1 KGHDR, CDR2 SFDVKD. Trimming took 9 bases from V and 2 from J, leaving 17 bases between them. The CDR3 is 15 amino acids. Here the CDR3 reads CATQGPGRYTDTQYF. CDR3 DNA: TGTGCCACCCAGGGGCCGGGCAGATACACAGATACGCAGTATTTT.

In its sample, this clone was seen once. This CDR3 is CAISEVAGVSYNEQFF. The CDR3 nucleotides read TGTGCCATCAGTGAAGTAGCGGGGGTTTCCTACAATGAGCAGTTCTTC. This chain joins TRBV10-3 and TRBJ2-1, with 9 bases fitting TRBD2. The length of the CDR3 is 16 residues. Germline CDR1 reads ENHRY; CDR2 reads SYGVKD. V shed 3 bases and J 1 base; nucleotides not matched to a gene: 4.

The V gene is TRBV9, the J gene TRBJ2-5, with a weak D call TRBD2 (5 bases). Trimming removed 0 bases at V and 5 bases at J, with 11 bases between. The CDR3 is 14 residues long. Looked up from germline, CDR1 is SGDLS and CDR2 is YYNGEE. CDR3 protein: CASSVAPDFETQYF. CDR3 nucleotide sequence: TGTGCCAGCAGCGTAGCTCCGGACTTTGAGACCCAGTACTTC.